Below, 30 T cell receptor beta chains from the same sample are listed, as sequenced in a study of blood T cell repertoires in COVID-19. Only in-frame clones appear in the TCRdb table, and some are missing; sequencing was by immunoSEQ multiplex PCR. The sample has roughly 57,000 clones, about four fifths seen once; the top ten hold roughly a fifth. The source material was peripheral blood. These TCRs come from a man aged 25-40 years with COVID-19, enrolled during active disease.

V is TRBV30 and J is TRBJ2-5; tentative D call: TRBD2 (5 bases). The germline V gene encodes CDR1 GTSNPN and CDR2 SVGIG (reference sequence). V shed 3 bases and J shed 4 bases, with 12 bases lying between them. The CDR3 loop spans 13 amino acids. The CDR3 bases are TGTGCCTGGAGGGAGGTACCCCGAGAGACCCAGTACTTC. It is translated as CAWREVPRETQYF. Drawing the rest from reference TRBV30 and TRBJ2-5, the complete variable domain is SQTIHQWPATLVQPVGSPLSLECTVEGTSNPNLYWYRQAAGRGLQLLFYSVGIGQISSEVPQNLSASRPQDRQFILSSKKLLLSDSGFYLCAWREVPRETQYFGPGTRLLVL.

This chain uses TRBV6-5 with TRBJ2-7; no clear D gene. Germline V lookup: CDR1 MNHEY, CDR2 SVGAGI. There are 15 residues in the CDR3. The germline V and J ends were trimmed by 2 bases and 2 bases, with 13 bases remaining between them. CDR3 sequence reads: CASSYAAGKAYEQYF. The CDR3 DNA reads TGTGCCAGCAGTTACGCCGCAGGAAAGGCCTACGAGCAGTACTTC.

The rearrangement joins TRBV28 to TRBJ2-1; tentative D call: TRBD1 (5 bases). The germline CDR1 and CDR2 sequences are MDHEN and SYDVKM. CDR3 length equals 16 residues. Trimming took 3 bases from V and 2 from J, leaving 14 bases between them. In nucleotides, the CDR3 is TGTGCCAGCAGTTTGGTGAAAGGCAGGGCCTACAATGAGCAGTTCTTC. Translating it yields CASSLVKGRAYNEQFF.

The chain couples TRBV7-2 to TRBJ1-2; D might be TRBD1 (5 bases). The CDR3 has 15 residues. Trimming took off 0 bases at V and 4 bases at J, with 12 bases between the two ends. Germline V gene sequence: CDR1 SGHTA, CDR2 FQGNSA. The CDR3, as DNA: TGTGCCAGCAGCTTAGCGTGGCGAGACAGCTATGGCTACACCTTC. It translates to CASSLAWRDSYGYTF.

This chain joins TRBV11-3 and TRBJ1-6; no clear D gene. From germline, CDR1 is SGHNT and CDR2 YENEEA. Trimming cost V 5 bases and J 5 bases, with 10 bases left between them. CDR3 length: 14 residues. CDR3: CASSGPLNNSPLHF. The CDR3 DNA reads TGTGCCAGCAGCGGCCCCCTCAATAATTCACCCCTCCACTTT. Based on the CDR3 plus reference TRBV11-3 and TRBJ1-6, the full variable domain is EAGVVQSPRYKIIEKKQPVAFWCNPISGHNTLYWYLQNLGQGPELLIRYENEEAVDDSQLPKDRFSAERLKGVDSTLKIQPAELGDSAVYLCASSGPLNNSPLHFGNGTRLTVT.

The chain combines TRBV18 with TRBJ2-3; D possibly corresponds to TRBD2 (6 bases). The ends were cut back, 1 base at V and 1 base at J, with 9 bases in the middle. The length of the CDR3 is 15 residues. Germline V lookup: CDR1 KGHSH, CDR2 LQKENI. CDR3 sequence (DNA): TGTGCCAGCTCACCACTAGCGGACCGCACAGATACGCAGTATTTT. Amino acid sequence: CASSPLADRTDTQYF.

The chain uses TRBV2 and TRBJ2-2; 10 nucleotides agree with TRBD1. V shed 5 bases, J shed 6 bases, and the junction held 6 bases outside the gene matches. In germline, CDR1 is SNHLY, CDR2 FYNNEI. CDR3 length: 15 residues. DNA of the CDR3: TGTGCCAGCAGTAGGGACAGGGGACGATCCGGGGAGCTGTTTTTT. Translation gives CASSRDRGRSGELFF.

The chain carries TRBV4-1 and TRBJ1-6; D is unresolved. The CDR3 spans 15 residues. V was cut by 3 bases and J by 5 bases, with 11 bases left in between. Germline CDR1 reads MGHRA; CDR2 reads YSYEKL. CDR3 sequence reads: CASSQRGVDNSPLHF. CDR3 coding DNA: TGCGCCAGCAGCCAGCGGGGTGTGGATAATTCACCCCTCCACTTT.

The rearrangement uses TRBV9 and TRBJ2-5; D is possibly TRBD1 (6 bases). Germline assignment: CDR1 SGDLS and CDR2 YYNGEE. The CDR3 extends over 15 amino acids. Trimming cost V 4 bases and J 5 bases, with 18 bases left between them. The CDR3 DNA follows: TGTGCCAGCAGCATACAGGGTAGGGTGTGGGAGACCCAGTACTTC. It translates to CASSIQGRVWETQYF.

V usage is TRBV28 and J usage is TRBJ2-3; TRBD1 aligns across 8 bases. V shed 4 bases and J 0 bases; nucleotides not matched to a gene: 12. The CDR3 runs to 18 residues. Germline assignment: CDR1 MDHEN and CDR2 SYDVKM. This CDR3 is CASSSISTWDRSTDTQYF. For the CDR3, the DNA is TGTGCCAGCAGTTCCATTTCAACCTGGGACAGGAGCACAGATACGCAGTATTTT. Supplemented by reference TRBV28 and TRBJ2-3, the full variable domain reads DVKVTQSSRYLVKRTGEKVFLECVQDMDHENMFWYRQDPGLGLRLIYFSYDVKMKEKGDIPEGYSVSREKKERFSLILESASTNQTSMYLCASSSISTWDRSTDTQYFGPGTRLTVL.

The table lists this clone with a few counts. This chain links TRBV19 with TRBJ1-1; 7 nucleotides line up with TRBD1. Germline values: CDR1 LNHDA, CDR2 SQIVND (reference sequence). J lost 4 bases, V lost 5 bases, and 10 bases had no gene match. CDR3 length equals 15 residues. CDR3 in DNA: TGTGCCAGTAGTCCGTGGGACAGTTTGGCCACTGAAGCTTTCTTT. This gives the protein CASSPWDSLATEAFF.

The V and J genes are TRBV15 and TRBJ2-3, with D perhaps TRBD2 (6 bases). Per germline, CDR1 LNHNV and CDR2 YYDKDF (reference sequence). The V end was cut by 1 base, the J end by 1 base, with 12 bases between. The CDR3 sequence is 16 residues long. The CDR3 nucleotides read TGTGCCACCAGCAGAGCGGTGGGGGGTGGCACAGATACGCAGTATTTT. The encoded protein is CATSRAVGGGTDTQYF.

V usage is TRBV28 and J usage is TRBJ1-3, with D possibly being TRBD1 (6 bases). This CDR3 spans 15 amino acids. Trimming took 4 bases from V and 2 from J, leaving 12 bases between them. Germline CDR1 is MDHEN and CDR2 is SYDVKM. In DNA form, the CDR3 reads TGTGCCAGCAGTTCACTCCAGGGGACTGGAAACACCATATATTTT. Amino acid sequence: CASSSLQGTGNTIYF.

The J gene is TRBJ2-2, the V gene TRBV6-5; 9 bases are shared with TRBD2. The CDR3 contains 16 residues. Looked up from germline, CDR1 is MNHEY and CDR2 is SVGAGI. Unmatched junction bases numbered 8, after V lost 4 bases and J lost 5 bases. CDR3 coding DNA: TGTGCCAGCAGTTCAAGGCTAGCGGGGTTTACCGGGGAGCTGTTTTTT. The encoded protein is CASSSRLAGFTGELFF.

V gene TRBV7-9 combines with J gene TRBJ1-1; no firm D call. Germline V gene data show CDR1 as SEHNR and CDR2 as FQNEAQ (reference sequence). CDR3 length equals 14 residues. V was shortened by 1 base and J by 5 bases, with 11 bases between the two germline ends. The CDR3 DNA follows: TGTGCCAGCAGCTTAGATGCGGCGGGAACTGAAGCTTTCTTT. It codes for CASSLDAAGTEAFF. Full variable domain (rest looked up from reference TRBV7-9 and TRBJ1-1): DTGVSQNPRHKITKRGQNVTFRCDPISEHNRLYWYRQTLGQGPEFLTYFQNEAQLEKSRLLSDRFSAERPKGSFSTLEIQRTEQGDSAMYLCASSLDAAGTEAFFGQGTRLTVV.

The rearrangement uses TRBV27 and TRBJ1-6; TRBD1 matches 7 bases. Trimming took 8 bases from V and 10 from J; bases not matched to a gene: 8. This CDR3 contains 13 residues. CDR1 is MNHEY, CDR2 SMNVEV, per germline (reference sequence). In nucleotides, the CDR3 is TGTGCCAGCTCATCAGGGGGAATCTCACCCCTCCACTTT. It is translated as CASSSGGISPLHF.

J is TRBJ2-1 and V is TRBV27, with D unclear. From germline, CDR1 is MNHEY and CDR2 SMNVEV (reference sequence). Trimming pared 5 bases from V and 0 bases from J, leaving 8 bases between. The CDR3 is 14 residues long. The CDR3 DNA reads as TGTGCCAGCAGTCTCGAGAGCTCCTACAATGAGCAGTTCTTC. It translates to CASSLESSYNEQFF.

In its sample, this clone was seen a few times. The J gene is TRBJ2-1, the V gene TRBV7-2, with TRBD2 matching 9 bases. Germline V gene lookup returns CDR1 SGHTA and CDR2 FQGNSA. Trimming removed 4 bases from V and 5 bases from J; junction bases left unmatched: 6. The CDR3 spans 15 residues. The CDR3 region has the DNA TGTGCCAGCAGCTCTAGCGGGGAGCCCCACAATGAGCAGTTCTTC. It codes for CASSSSGEPHNEQFF.

The V and J genes are TRBV14 and TRBJ2-5; 9 bases are a match to TRBD1. The germline V gene encodes CDR1 SGHDN and CDR2 FVKESK. With V trimmed by 0 bases and J by 7 bases, 9 bases remained unmatched. This CDR3 region has 16 residues. CDR3 coding DNA: TGTGCCAGCAGCCAAGAAGTGACAGGGGGAGCGGGGACCCAGTACTTC. Protein sequence: CASSQEVTGGAGTQYF.

The chain couples TRBV27 to TRBJ1-2; 8 positions match TRBD1. This CDR3 contains 15 residues. Trimming removed 5 bases from V and 5 bases from J; junction bases left unmatched: 10. The germline gives CDR1 MNHEY, CDR2 SMNVEV (reference sequence). The CDR3 protein is CASSPLRDRIYGYTF. The CDR3 DNA reads as TGTGCCAGCAGTCCTCTACGGGACAGGATATATGGCTACACCTTC.

This chain links TRBV28 with TRBJ2-2, with D possibly matching TRBD1 (6 bases). The CDR3 contains 17 residues. CDR1 is MDHEN and CDR2 is SYDVKM in the germline V gene. Trimming stripped 1 base from V and 0 bases from J, with 12 bases between. As DNA, the CDR3 is TGTGCCAGCAGTTTATTAAACTACAGGGCGAACACCGGGGAGCTGTTTTTT. Translation: CASSLLNYRANTGELFF.

Notes on this clone: Other DNA sequences of this sample code for an identical CDR3. The J gene is TRBJ2-5, the V gene TRBV7-2, with 8 bases matching TRBD2. V shed 1 base, J shed 5 bases, and the junction held 3 bases outside the gene matches. The germline V gene has CDR1 SGHTA and CDR2 FQGNSA. The CDR3 loop spans 14 amino acids. DNA for the CDR3: TGTGCCAGCAGCTTAGGCGGGGGGAGGGAGACCCAGTACTTC. It encodes CASSLGGGRETQYF.

This chain links TRBV25-1 with TRBJ2-5; 7 nucleotides line up with TRBD2. CDR1 is MGHDK, CDR2 SYGVNS, per germline. There are 14 residues in the CDR3. The J segment lost 4 bases and the V segment lost 2 bases, leaving 4 bases of the junction unmatched. The CDR3 spells CASSEPRLAETQYF. CDR3 DNA sequence: TGTGCCAGCAGTGAACCTAGACTAGCAGAGACCCAGTACTTC.

This clone was recorded once. The chain employs TRBV6-5 and TRBJ1-5; a weak D match, TRBD1 (5 bases). The CDR3 runs to 13 residues. Germline CDR1 reads MNHEY; CDR2 reads SVGAGI. The germline V and J ends were trimmed by 7 bases and 3 bases, with 10 bases remaining between them. The CDR3 DNA reads TGTGCCAGCATTGGGGGGTTCAATCAGCCCCAGCATTTT. Amino acids: CASIGGFNQPQHF.

The CDR3 loop reads CASSSRDWETQYF. The CDR3 DNA sequence: TGTGCCAGCAGCTCCAGGGATTGGGAGACCCAGTACTTC. The chain joins TRBV11-3 to TRBJ2-5; D might be TRBD1 (5 bases). Trimming stripped 4 bases from V and 5 bases from J, with 11 bases between. The CDR3 totals 13 residues. Germline loops: CDR1 SGHNT, CDR2 YENEEA.

The chain couples TRBV5-6 to TRBJ1-2; the D gene is possibly TRBD1 (5 bases). Trimming stripped 3 bases from V and 5 bases from J, with 14 bases between. The CDR3 spans 14 residues. CDR1 SGHDT and CDR2 YYEEEE come from the germline V gene. In nucleotides, the CDR3 is TGTGCCAGCAGCTGGGGACGTGGGGGGTATGGCTACACCTTC. This translates into CASSWGRGGYGYTF.

The chain joins TRBV19 to TRBJ1-3; 9 bases are shared with TRBD1. The CDR3 runs 16 residues. The germline V gene encodes CDR1 LNHDA and CDR2 SQIVND (reference sequence). Losses at the gene ends were 6 bases for V and 0 bases for J; bases not matched to a gene: 6. The CDR3 loop reads CASSRDRASSGNTIYF. CDR3 coding DNA: TGTGCCAGTAGCCGGGACAGGGCATCCTCTGGAAACACCATATATTTT.

The CDR3 DNA reads as TGTGCCAGCAGTGACCCCCAGGGGGGTACGGGTAGCACCGGGGAGCTGTTTTTT. Protein sequence: CASSDPQGGTGSTGELFF. The chain couples TRBV6-1 to TRBJ2-2; possibly TRBD1 for D (7 bases). Germline loops: CDR1 MNHNS, CDR2 SASEGT. Trimming stripped 3 bases from V and 4 bases from J, with 21 bases between. The CDR3 has 18 residues.

The rearrangement uses TRBV11-3 and TRBJ2-1; possibly TRBD2 for D (6 bases). The germline gives CDR1 SGHNT, CDR2 YENEEA. The V and J ends lost 5 bases and 2 bases respectively, with 16 bases between them. CDR3 length: 16 amino acids. The CDR3 DNA reads as TGTGCCAGCAGCCCCTCCGGGACTCCTACCTACAATGAGCAGTTCTTC. This sequence encodes CASSPSGTPTYNEQFF.

This clone was counted a few times. Within the sample, other DNA sequences also encode this same CDR3. V and J are TRBV9 and TRBJ2-7; 10 bases map to TRBD2. The CDR3 loop spans 15 amino acids. The germline gives CDR1 SGDLS, CDR2 YYNGEE. Losses at the gene ends were 3 bases for V and 2 bases for J; bases not matched to a gene: 5. The CDR3 reads CASSGGLAETYEQYF. The CDR3, as DNA: TGTGCCAGCAGCGGCGGACTAGCGGAAACCTACGAGCAGTACTTC.